A selection of T cell receptor beta chains follows, all from one sample in a study of patients and donors after allogeneic stem cell transplantation. Each CDR3 protein gets one entry after TCRdb re-called the RT-PCR reads with MiXCR. The table records 150,000 to 200,000 distinct CDR3 sequences, 25% to 35% of them present only once. Material: blood, either unsorted or a sorted T cell fraction (not recorded which). The receptors shown here come from a human donor who was either an allogeneic HSCT recipient or a stem cell or donor lymphocyte infusion donor (not recorded which). It is not recorded whose cells these are; they may come from a transplant donor. Each CDR3 is given with its conserved first and last residue. The D gene is left open where the match is weak. Some rows have no size entry. The others give once, few or many, or a class for an expanded clone.

d_call	v_call	clone_size	j_call	cdr3_nt	cdr3_aa
NA	TRBV20-1	NA	TRBJ2-7	TGCAGTGCGAGGCACTGGGGCCTCTACGAGCAGTACTTC	CSARHWGLYEQYF
NA	TRBV4-3	once	TRBJ2-3	TGCGCCAGCAGCCAAGGGGCCGGGGCGGGCACAGATACGCAGTATTTT	CASSQGAGAGTDTQYF
TRBD2	TRBV4-2	NA	TRBJ2-1	TGTGCCAGCAGCCATAGCGGGAGGGCCATGAGATACAATGAGCAGTTCTTC	CASSHSGRAMRYNEQFF
NA	TRBV28	NA	TRBJ2-3	TGTGCCAGCAGGGACCCCGGGGATACGCAGTATTTT	CASRDPGDTQYF
NA	TRBV5-1	few	TRBJ1-1	TGCGCCAGCAGCTACACAGGGAACGCTGAAGCTTTCTTT	CASSYTGNAEAFF
NA	TRBV20-1	many	TRBJ1-1	TGCAGTGCTAGCACGGATGAAGCTTTCTTT	CSASTDEAFF
TRBD2	TRBV14	NA	TRBJ2-1	TGTGTCAGCAGAGAAACCGGGACTAGCGGGTACAATGAGCAGTTCTTC	CVSRETGTSGYNEQFF
TRBD2	TRBV5-1	few	TRBJ2-1	TGCGCCAGCAGCTTGCAACTAGCGTATAGGAATGAGCAGTTCTTC	CASSLQLAYRNEQFF
TRBD1	TRBV24-1	many	TRBJ1-6	TGTGCCACCAGTGATTCCCGACAGGGCCCTGATTCACCCCTCCACTTT	CATSDSRQGPDSPLHF
TRBD1	TRBV4-3	few	TRBJ1-2	TGCGCCAGCAGCCAGAGCACATCCACAGGGGGCTTAGGCTACACCTTC	CASSQSTSTGGLGYTF
NA	TRBV12-3/TRBV12-4	few	TRBJ1-4	TGTGCCAGCAGTCGCGGACTCGCCGGAAGCGAAAAACTGTTTTTT	CASSRGLAGSEKLFF
NA	TRBV7-6	NA	TRBJ2-3	TGTGCCAGCAGCCTACTAGTGGCCCGCACAGATACGCAGTATTTT	CASSLLVARTDTQYF
TRBD1	TRBV5-1	few	TRBJ2-7	TGCGCCAGCAGCTTGTGGGACAGCTCCTACGAGCAGTACTTC	CASSLWDSSYEQYF
NA	TRBV6-5	NA	TRBJ2-1	TGTGCCAGCTATGCAGAATACAATGAGCAGTTCTTC	CASYAEYNEQFF
NA	TRBV29-1	many	TRBJ1-1	TGCAGCGTTGGCGTGAACACTGAAGCTTTCTTT	CSVGVNTEAFF
TRBD1	TRBV29-1	NA	TRBJ2-7	TGCAGCGGCGTGGACAGGAGCTCCTACGAGCAGTACTTC	CSGVDRSSYEQYF
NA	TRBV5-6	few	TRBJ2-7	TGTGCCAGCAGCCCCAGGACGAACTCCTACGAGCAGTACTTC	CASSPRTNSYEQYF
NA	TRBV10-3	few	TRBJ2-3	TGTGCCATCAGTGGCGGGGCTAGCACAGATACGCAGTATTTT	CAISGGASTDTQYF
NA	TRBV7-2	NA	TRBJ2-2	TGTGCCAGCAGCTTGGGTAGTGGAACCGGGGAGCTGTTTTTT	CASSLGSGTGELFF
NA	TRBV4-2	NA	TRBJ2-3	TGTGCCAGCAGCCAAGCCCCACTCATAACCTATACGCAGTATTTT	CASSQAPLITYTQYF
TRBD1	TRBV24-1	NA	TRBJ1-5	TGTGCCACCACGGGGAGGGGGCGTCAGCCCCAGCATTTT	CATTGRGRQPQHF
TRBD1	TRBV27	once	TRBJ2-7	TGTGCCAGCAGATTGACGGGACAGGGATTCTACGAGCAGTACTTC	CASRLTGQGFYEQYF
TRBD2	TRBV24-1	NA	TRBJ2-1	TGTGCCACCAGTGCGAGCGGGGACAATGAGCAGTTCTTC	CATSASGDNEQFF
TRBD1	TRBV15	many	TRBJ1-2	TGTGCCACCAGCAGAGACCCGGGACAGACCTACTATGGCTACACCTTC	CATSRDPGQTYYGYTF
NA	TRBV4-2	few	TRBJ1-2	TGTGCCAGCAGCCACTGGGTAGGGGCTTTCAAGTTTGGTGGCTACACCTTC	CASSHWVGAFKFGGYTF
NA	TRBV10-1	few	TRBJ1-2	TGCGCCAGCAGTGACTACAGCTATGGCTACACCTTC	CASSDYSYGYTF
NA	TRBV4-3	NA	TRBJ2-3	TGCGCCAGCAGCCCAACAGGGTCTGCAGATACGCAGTATTTT	CASSPTGSADTQYF
NA	TRBV20-1	few	TRBJ2-1	TGCAGTGCTAGAGATCAGGACTTAAGCTCCTACAATGAGCAGTTCTTC	CSARDQDLSSYNEQFF
NA	TRBV10-3	many	TRBJ1-1	TGTGCCATCAGTGTCCCAGGAGACACTGAAGCTTTCTTT	CAISVPGDTEAFF
TRBD1	TRBV4-2	many	TRBJ1-5	TGTGCCAGCAGCCAAGCAGACAGGGCGAGCAATCAGCCCCAGCATTTT	CASSQADRASNQPQHF